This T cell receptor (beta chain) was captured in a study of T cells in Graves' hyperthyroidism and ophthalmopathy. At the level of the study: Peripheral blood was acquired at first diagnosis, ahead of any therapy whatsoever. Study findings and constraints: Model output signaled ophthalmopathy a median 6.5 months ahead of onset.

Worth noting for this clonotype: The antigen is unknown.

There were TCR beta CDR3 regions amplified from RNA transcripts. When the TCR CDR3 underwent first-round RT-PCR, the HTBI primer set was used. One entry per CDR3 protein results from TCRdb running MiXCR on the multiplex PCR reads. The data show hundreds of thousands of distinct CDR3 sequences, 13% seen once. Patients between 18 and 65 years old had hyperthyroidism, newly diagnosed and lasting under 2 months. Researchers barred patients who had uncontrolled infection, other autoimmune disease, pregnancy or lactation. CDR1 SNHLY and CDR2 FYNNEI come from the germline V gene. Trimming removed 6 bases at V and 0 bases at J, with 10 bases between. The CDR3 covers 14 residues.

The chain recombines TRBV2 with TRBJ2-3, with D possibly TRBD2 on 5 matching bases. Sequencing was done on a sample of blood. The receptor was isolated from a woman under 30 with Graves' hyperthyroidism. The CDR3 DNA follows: TGTGCCAGCAGGTGGACGGGGAGCACAGATACGCAGTATTTT. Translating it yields CASRWTGSTDTQYF.